The 19 T cell receptor beta chains presented below share a single source sample, sequenced in a study of blood T cell repertoires in COVID-19. Assay used: immunoSEQ multiplex PCR; TCRdb lists only in-frame clones, some missing. In the table there are about 480,000 clones, around 89% of which are singletons. The sequencing sample was made of PBMCs or T cells enriched from blood (not recorded which). The receptors were sampled from a woman between 40 and 55 years old who had recovered from COVID-19.

J is TRBJ2-6 and V is TRBV19; D possibly corresponds to TRBD1 (5 bases). The CDR3 has 15 residues. V was trimmed by 3 bases and J by 2 bases, leaving 8 bases between them. Germline V gene sequence: CDR1 LNHDA, CDR2 SQIVND (reference sequence). This CDR3 is CASSIQTAGANVLTF. CDR3 coding DNA: TGTGCCAGTAGTATCCAGACAGCTGGGGCCAACGTCCTGACTTTC.

The V call is TRBV4-3, the J call TRBJ2-3; 13 nucleotides line up with TRBD2. The length of the CDR3 is 15 residues. Germline values: CDR1 LGHNA, CDR2 YSLEER. Trimming removed 0 bases from V and 9 bases from J; junction bases left unmatched: 3. This CDR3 reads CASSQDSTSGRTQYF. The CDR3 DNA sequence: TGCGCCAGCAGCCAAGACTCGACTAGCGGGAGGACGCAGTATTTT.

A single count supports this clone. The V gene is TRBV6-5, the J gene TRBJ2-6, with TRBD2 as a possible D gene (5 bases). Trimming removed 11 bases from V and 5 bases from J, with 19 bases in between. CDR1 and CDR2 from the germline V gene are MNHEY and SVGAGI. The CDR3 spans 15 residues. The CDR3 bases are TGTGCCGCAAAATCTGCGGGTATTAGGGCCAACGTCCTGACTTTC. This encodes CAAKSAGIRANVLTF.

The V call is TRBV19, the J call TRBJ2-7; 14 bases are a match to TRBD2. Germline V gene lookup returns CDR1 LNHDA and CDR2 SQIVND (reference sequence). J gave up 6 bases and V 3 bases, and 4 bases lay outside the gene matches. The CDR3 sequence is 15 residues long. The CDR3 sequence: CASSMGTSGRSEQYF. The CDR3 DNA follows: TGTGCCAGTAGTATGGGGACTAGCGGGAGATCCGAGCAGTACTTC.

The rearrangement joins TRBV11-3 to TRBJ1-1; D perhaps matches TRBD1 (5 bases). The length of the CDR3 is 14 residues. Trimming removed 5 bases from V and 3 bases from J, with 13 bases in between. Looked up from germline, CDR1 is SGHNT and CDR2 is YENEEA. CDR3 sequence: CASSLGGSHTEAFF. In DNA form, the CDR3 reads TGTGCCAGCAGCCTGGGGGGGAGTCACACTGAAGCTTTCTTT.

J is TRBJ2-7 and V is TRBV5-1, with 9 bases lining up with TRBD2. The CDR3 is 13 amino acids. J lost 7 bases, V lost 1 base, and 3 bases had no gene match. Looked up from germline, CDR1 is SGHRS and CDR2 is YFSETQ. The CDR3 bases are TGCGCCAGCAGCTTGTCGGCGGGAGGGGAGCAGTACTTC. Translated: CASSLSAGGEQYF.

J is TRBJ1-2 and V is TRBV11-3; tentatively, D is TRBD1 (5 bases). There are 18 residues in the CDR3. Germline V CDR1 and CDR2: SGHNT, YENEEA. V was clipped by 0 bases and J by 1 base, with 18 bases between them. CDR3 region: CASSLDVLGQRHNYGYTF. CDR3 DNA: TGTGCCAGCAGCTTAGATGTCTTGGGGCAGAGACATAACTATGGCTACACCTTC.

This chain uses TRBV3-1 (or the pseudogene TRBV3-2) with TRBJ2-1; 8 positions agree with TRBD2. V dropped 1 base and J dropped 0; count of bases not matched to a gene: 5. CDR3 length equals 17 residues. Germline V gene lookup returns CDR1 LGHDT and CDR2 YNNKEL (reference sequence). CDR3 coding DNA: TGTGCCAGCAGCCAAGGGTCAGCGGGAGTCTCCTACAATGAGCAGTTCTTC. This encodes CASSQGSAGVSYNEQFF.

The rearrangement uses TRBV7-2 and TRBJ1-2, with 7 positions matching TRBD1. Germline V gene data show CDR1 as SGHTA and CDR2 as FQGNSA. The CDR3 length is 13 residues. V lost 5 bases to trimming and J lost 7 bases; unmatched junction nucleotides: 7. CDR3 sequence reads: CASSARDSAGYTF. In DNA form, the CDR3 reads TGTGCCAGCAGCGCCCGGGACAGTGCTGGCTACACCTTC.

The V call is TRBV7-9, the J call TRBJ2-1; tentative D call: TRBD2 (6 bases). Trimming took off 4 bases at V and 10 bases at J, with 17 bases between the two ends. Germline-derived CDR1 and CDR2 are SEHNR and FQNEAQ (reference sequence). The CDR3 loop spans 14 amino acids. The CDR3 nucleotides read TGTGCCAGCAGCTGGACTACCCGAAAGGGAGAGCAGTTCTTC. This gives the protein CASSWTTRKGEQFF.

As DNA, the CDR3 is TGTGCCAGCAGTTACGGCGGGAGCCCCATCGAGCAGTACTTC. It is translated as CASSYGGSPIEQYF. J is TRBJ2-7 and V is TRBV6-2 or TRBV6-3, with 7 positions matching TRBD2. This CDR3 comprises 14 residues. Unmatched junction bases numbered 7, after V lost 2 bases and J lost 6 bases. Germline-derived CDR1 and CDR2 are MNHEY and SVGEGT.

Here the CDR3 DNA reads TGTGCCAGCAGTTACCGACAGGGGACCACTGAAGCTTTCTTT. Amino acids: CASSYRQGTTEAFF. The V and J genes are TRBV6-5 and TRBJ1-1; 8 nucleotides align to TRBD1. The CDR3 runs to 14 residues. Germline V CDR1 and CDR2: MNHEY, SVGAGI. The ends lost 2 bases at V and 4 bases at J; junction bases unmatched: 3.

The chain joins TRBV5-5 to TRBJ2-4; possible D gene TRBD1, 5 bases. V lost 0 bases and J lost 0, with 13 bases in between. From germline, CDR1 is SGHKS and CDR2 YYEKEE (reference sequence). The CDR3 covers 17 residues. CDR3 amino acids: CASSLGQTLLAKNIQYF. The CDR3 DNA sequence: TGTGCCAGCAGCTTGGGACAGACTCTTCTAGCCAAAAACATTCAGTACTTC. Together with reference TRBV5-5 and TRBJ2-4, the CDR3 gives the full variable domain: DAGVTQSPTHLIKTRGQQVTLRCSPISGHKSVSWYQQVLGQGPQFIFQYYEKEERGRGNFPDRFSARQFPNYSSELNVNALLLGDSALYLCASSLGQTLLAKNIQYFGAGTRLSVL.

This chain uses TRBV7-2 with TRBJ1-2; 8 bases map to TRBD1. With V trimmed by 5 bases and J by 7 bases, 9 bases remained unmatched. The CDR3 has 14 residues. The germline V gene has CDR1 SGHTA and CDR2 FQGNSA. The CDR3 protein is CASSKSTGGGGYTF. In DNA, the CDR3 is TGTGCCAGCAGCAAATCCACAGGGGGAGGTGGCTACACCTTC.

The rearrangement uses TRBV27 and TRBJ2-1; 15 nucleotides agree with TRBD2. The CDR3 is made up of 18 amino acids. The germline V gene encodes CDR1 MNHEY and CDR2 SMNVEV (reference sequence). J lost 4 bases, V lost 6 bases, and 10 bases had no gene match. The CDR3 coding sequence is TGTGCCAGCAGGCCCGGGACTAGCGGGAGGTCACCATACAATGAGCAGTTCTTC. It codes for CASRPGTSGRSPYNEQFF.

V gene TRBV5-4 combines with J gene TRBJ1-1; D is possibly TRBD1 (5 bases). Trimming pared 2 bases from V and 6 bases from J, leaving 17 bases between. Per germline, CDR1 SGHNT and CDR2 YYREEE (reference sequence). CDR3 length: 15 residues. The CDR3 protein is CASSLPRASGAEAFF. CDR3 nucleotides: TGTGCCAGCAGCTTACCCAGGGCCTCGGGGGCTGAAGCTTTCTTT.

This clone was seen only once. The chain recombines TRBV19 with TRBJ1-2, with a weak D call TRBD1 (6 bases). Germline assignment: CDR1 LNHDA and CDR2 SQIVND (reference sequence). V was pared by 3 bases and J by 2 bases, with 7 bases between. This CDR3 has 13 residues. CDR3 sequence (DNA): TGTGCCAGTAGTATCGGGACAAACTATGGCTACACCTTC. Translated: CASSIGTNYGYTF.

The chain is built from TRBV19 and TRBJ2-7, with D maybe TRBD2 (6 bases). V lost 5 bases and J 7 bases, leaving 18 bases between the germline ends. The CDR3 consists of 14 residues. The V gene's germline CDR1 is LNHDA and CDR2 SQIVND (reference sequence). CDR3 DNA sequence: TGTGCCAGTAGTCTCGCCGGAGGGGTGGGAGAGCAGTACTTC. It translates to CASSLAGGVGEQYF.

A few counts support this clone. V and J are TRBV29-1 and TRBJ1-1, with D uncertain. Germline CDR1 and CDR2: SQVTM and ANQGSEA. V was clipped by 2 bases and J by 11 bases, with 18 bases between them. The CDR3 is made up of 13 amino acids. The chain's CDR3 is CSVELEGRNVAFF. The CDR3 nucleotides read TGCAGCGTTGAATTAGAGGGCAGAAACGTGGCTTTCTTT.